This T cell receptor beta chain was profiled in a study of T cells after yellow fever vaccination. The TCR cDNA carried a universal primer site and UMIs from 5'RACE template switching. TCRdb redid the calling of the 5' RACE reads with MiXCR, one entry per CDR3 protein. Of approximately 550,000 distinct CDR3 sequences listed, roughly 19% were seen once; the top ten hold over 11%. The sample holds a few counts of this clonotype. Germline CDR1 is MNHNS and CDR2 is SASEGT. V was trimmed by 2 bases and J by 7 bases, leaving 12 bases between them. This CDR3 spans 15 amino acids. Sequencing was performed on PBMCs, taken 15 days after the yellow fever booster vaccination. The source of this sequence is a man under 40 who received the YFV17D yellow fever vaccine. The chain joins TRBV6-1 to TRBJ1-6, with D tentatively TRBD1 (5 bases). The CDR3 loop is CASSERGIVNSPLHF. The CDR3 bases are TGTGCCAGCAGTGAACGGGGCATTGTAAATTCACCCCTCCACTTT.